This T cell receptor beta chain came from a study of cytomegalovirus exposure and HLA in healthy donors. Study background: The same platform was used for the 120 validation repertoires and the approximately 670 first-cohort repertoires, a later analysis reported. Findings and caveats of the study: The classifier, whose performance was assessed in both the original and validation cohorts, reportedly diagnosed cytomegalovirus status with high specificity and sensitivity.

Concerning this clone: Antigen: not known.

Generated by immunoSEQ multiplex PCR, the TCRdb table keeps only in-frame clones and is missing some. The sample comprises about 160,000 clones, about 90% of which are singletons, and 10% rests with the top ten. Germline lookup yields CDR1 LNHDA and CDR2 SQIVND (reference sequence). The CDR3 spans 12 residues. Trimming took 4 bases from V and 4 from J, leaving 8 bases between them. V is TRBV19 and J is TRBJ2-7; no firm D call. The source of this sequence is a young woman in good health and CMV-seropositive. Sample: PBMCs. The CDR3 reads CASSTSTYEQYF. DNA of the CDR3: TGTGCCAGTAGTACAAGTACATACGAGCAGTACTTC.